The clone carrying this T cell receptor beta chain was detected ten times or more. Antigen unknown. Patients chosen for sequencing had CD8+CD57+ cells that had expanded, as shown by flow cytometry. Among the patients, all had severe acquired aplastic anemia. V was cut by 6 bases and J by 1 base, with 6 bases left in between. The CDR3 has 11 amino acids. CDR1 is DFQATT and CDR2 is SNEGSKA in the germline V gene (reference sequence). This specimen belongs to a study of CD8+CD57+ T cells in acquired aplastic anemia. Looking at the study overall: Mean DNA quantity obtained from sorted CD4+ and CD8+ cells was about 3 ug.

Profiling of TCR beta VDJ combinations and CDR3 sequences used genomic DNA as template. Each CDR3 protein is one row after TCRdb ran MiXCR on the reads. The sample holds about 180,000 distinct CDR3 sequences, more than 45% seen once. General study findings and limits: Twenty-nine CD8+ CDR3 sequences were shared between patients and controls.

The specimen sequenced was sorted CD4+, CD8+, or CD8+CD57+ T cells (not recorded which) from PBMCs. This rearrangement joins TRBV20-1 to TRBJ1-1; no clear D. The TCR was taken from a human donor with aplastic anemia. The CDR3: CSADRNTEAFF. CDR3 sequence (DNA): TGCAGTGCAGACCGGAACACTGAAGCTTTCTTT.